This T cell receptor beta chain appears in the sequencing data of a study of CD8+ T cells in alopecia areata. Background on the study: After 6 to 18 months of tofacitinib, follow-up continued 6 months off drug.

In each case, RNA was isolated and then reverse transcribed into cDNA as the sequencing template. This table comes from immunoSEQ multiplex PCR, and its TCRdb copy is limited to in-frame clones, with some not included. The sample comprises tens of thousands of clones, 70% to 85% of which are singletons, and roughly 17% rests with the top ten. As to treatment: oral pan-JAK inhibitor, 5-10 mg twice daily. A single count supports this clone. Its antigen is unknown. Whole-study findings and limits: Tofacitinib significantly decreased scalp clonality and expanded CD8+ clones among top 100.

Deletions cut 0 bases from V and 4 bases from J, with 19 bases between. The CDR3 is 17 residues long. The germline V gene encodes CDR1 LGHNA and CDR2 YNFKEQ. This TCR was recovered from a human donor with alopecia areata. The V gene is TRBV4-2, the J gene TRBJ2-7; a weak D match, TRBD1 (5 bases). The sample in question was CD8+ T cells sorted from blood, obtained between weeks 44 and 45, from a patient treated with tofacitinib. The CDR3 loop is CASSQDPGASPWYEQYF. The CDR3 DNA sequence: TGTGCCAGCAGCCAAGACCCTGGGGCTTCCCCTTGGTACGAGCAGTACTTC.